The 20 T cell receptor beta chains in this list originate from one sample, sequenced in a study of CD8 T cells in ankylosing spondylitis. Points from the study as a whole: Made up of eight or nine highly homologous variants, a TCR beta motif appeared characteristic of ankylosing spondylitis blood.

Each CDR3 protein is one row after TCRdb ran MiXCR on the 5' RACE reads. The sample shows a few hundred thousand distinct CDR3 sequences, about 22% of them seen only once. No cognate antigen is known for these TCRs. Sequenced sample: blood, either unsorted or a sorted T cell fraction (not recorded which). These receptors all come from a male donor with ankylosing spondylitis.

The V and J genes are TRBV28 and TRBJ1-2, with a possible D match to TRBD1 (6 bases). This CDR3 is 15 amino acids long. The germline gives CDR1 MDHEN, CDR2 SYDVKM. V lost 1 base and J lost 2, with 11 bases in between. CDR3 nucleotide sequence: TGTGCCAGCAGTTTATTGGGGGGCGTAAACTATGGCTACACCTTC. As protein: CASSLLGGVNYGYTF.

The chain links TRBV15 to TRBJ2-7; perhaps D is TRBD1 or TRBD2 (5 bases each). The CDR3 runs to 14 residues. V lost 1 base and J 4 bases, leaving 11 bases between the germline ends. Germline values: CDR1 LNHNV, CDR2 YYDKDF (reference sequence). CDR3 region: CATSRGGDGYEQYF. Written as DNA, the CDR3 is TGTGCCACCAGCAGAGGAGGGGATGGATACGAGCAGTACTTC.

This clonotype turned up a few times. J is TRBJ2-2 and V is TRBV5-1; no firm D call. The CDR3 is 15 amino acids. Trimming took 0 bases from V and 3 from J, leaving 9 bases between them. From germline, CDR1 is SGHRS and CDR2 YFSETQ. The DNA of the CDR3 is TGCGCCAGCAGCTTGGCCAACATTCACACCGGGGAGCTGTTTTTT. Protein: CASSLANIHTGELFF.

This rearrangement joins TRBV12-3 or TRBV12-4 to TRBJ1-2; D perhaps matches TRBD1 (6 bases). Trimming stripped 2 bases from V and 8 bases from J, with 12 bases between. The CDR3 loop spans 13 amino acids. The CDR3 protein is CASSLMAQGGYTF. In DNA form, the CDR3 reads TGTGCCAGCAGTTTAATGGCACAGGGAGGCTACACCTTC.

This clonotype was seen more than once but under ten times. V gene TRBV28 combines with J gene TRBJ2-1, with D maybe TRBD2 (6 bases). CDR3 length: 12 residues. With 6 bases removed from V and 11 bases from J, the gap between germline ends came to 14 bases. CDR1 MDHEN and CDR2 SYDVKM come from the germline V gene. This CDR3 is CASRMIGTQQFF. In DNA, the CDR3 is TGTGCCAGCAGAATGATTGGGACTCAGCAGTTCTTC.

This clonotype was counted only a few times. This chain links TRBV20-1 with TRBJ2-1; tentatively, D is TRBD1 or TRBD2 (6 bases each). V was cut by 5 bases and J by 0 bases, with 17 bases left in between. The CDR3 extends over 16 amino acids. CDR1 DFQATT and CDR2 SNEGSKA come from the germline V gene (reference sequence). CDR3 DNA sequence: TGCAGTGCTGGACCGCGCAGGGGACTCTCCTACAATGAGCAGTTCTTC. It is translated as CSAGPRRGLSYNEQFF.

The rearrangement links TRBV28 to TRBJ1-4; D not resolved. Germline CDR1 MDHEN, CDR2 SYDVKM. The V and J ends lost 5 bases and 8 bases respectively, with 21 bases between them. The CDR3 totals 16 residues. CDR3 DNA sequence: TGTGCCAGCAGTCGCTATCTTGGGGATGATCGGGAAAAACTGTTTTTT. Translated: CASSRYLGDDREKLFF.

This clonotype was found a few times. This chain uses TRBV6-5 with TRBJ2-3; D call uncertain. The germline V gene has CDR1 MNHEY and CDR2 SVGAGI. V was pared by 0 bases and J by 2 bases, with 6 bases between. This CDR3 is 14 amino acids long. CDR3 loop: CASSYSGITDTQYF. The DNA for the CDR3 is TGTGCCAGCAGTTACTCGGGTATCACAGATACGCAGTATTTT.

This clonotype was seen many times. The CDR3 nucleotides read TGTGCCATCAGTGAGGTGGAAAACACCATATATTTT. Residues: CAISEVENTIYF. The rearrangement joins TRBV10-3 to TRBJ1-3, with no clear D. In germline, CDR1 is ENHRY, CDR2 SYGVKD. The CDR3 runs to 12 residues. Trimming cost V 2 bases and J 6 bases, with 5 bases left between them.

The V and J genes are TRBV21-1 and TRBJ2-7; the tabulated D call, TRBD2, remains unverified against the DNA. TRBV21-1 is flagged as a pseudogene. The CDR3 extends over 16 amino acids. The CDR3 region is CASSNREREGRYEQYF. In nucleotides, the CDR3 is TGTGCCAGCAGCAATAGGGAGCGGGAGGGCCGGTACGAGCAGTACTTC.

This clonotype was found once. CDR3 DNA sequence: TGTGCCAGCAGTTACCCGGGACAGGGTGTCGAGCAGTACTTC. Protein product: CASSYPGQGVEQYF. The gene calls are TRBV6-5 and TRBJ2-7; 9 positions agree with TRBD1. CDR3 size: 14 residues. V gave up 2 bases and J gave up 6 bases; unmatched junction bases: 5. Per the germline V gene, CDR1 is MNHEY and CDR2 is SVGAGI.

This clonotype has more than one count but fewer than ten. This sequence joins TRBV2 and TRBJ2-7; 10 bases match TRBD1. J gave up 5 bases and V 4 bases, and 5 bases lay outside the gene matches. The CDR3 length is 14 residues. CDR1 and CDR2 (germline): SNHLY, FYNNEI. CDR3 sequence: CASSGGQGFNEQYF. DNA of the CDR3: TGTGCCAGCAGTGGGGGACAGGGGTTCAACGAGCAGTACTTC.

The rearrangement links TRBV20-1 to TRBJ2-4; 8 nucleotides line up with TRBD2. The CDR3 has 13 residues. V shed 1 base and J 6 bases; nucleotides not matched to a gene: 2. Germline CDR1 is DFQATT and CDR2 is SNEGSKA (reference sequence). The CDR3 DNA reads TGCAGTGCTAGAGTCACTAGCGGAAACATTCAGTACTTC. Amino acids: CSARVTSGNIQYF.

The chain uses TRBV20-1 and TRBJ2-5; no reliable D call. CDR1 DFQATT and CDR2 SNEGSKA come from the germline V gene (reference sequence). The V end lost 3 bases, the J end lost 3 bases, and 11 bases lay between the germline ends. The CDR3 is made up of 13 amino acids. CDR3 in amino acids: CSASLAVEETQYF. DNA of the CDR3: TGCAGTGCTAGTCTCGCGGTGGAAGAGACCCAGTACTTC.

The chain recombines TRBV7-6 with TRBJ2-5, with 7 positions matching TRBD1. The ends lost 3 bases at V and 2 bases at J; junction bases unmatched: 6. The germline V gene encodes CDR1 SGHVS and CDR2 FNYEAQ. The CDR3 is 15 amino acids. The CDR3, as DNA: TGTGCCAGCAGCTTGTTGACAGGGCCGCAAGAGACCCAGTACTTC. It translates to CASSLLTGPQETQYF.

Concerning this clonotype: The CDR3 does not close with the conserved phenylalanine or tryptophan, likely indicating a read error. CDR3 sequence (DNA): TGTGCCAGCAGTGGTTCAGGGATCTACGAGCAGTACCTC. Translation: CASSGSGIYEQYL. J is TRBJ2-7 and V is TRBV2; the D gene is possibly TRBD1 (5 bases). Germline V gene lookup returns CDR1 SNHLY and CDR2 FYNNEI. The CDR3 has 13 amino acids. V shed 4 bases and J shed 3 bases, with 10 bases lying between them.

The rearrangement joins TRBV5-1 to TRBJ2-1, with TRBD2 matching over 13 bases. CDR1 is SGHRS, CDR2 YFSETQ, per germline. The CDR3 totals 19 residues. After removal of 3 bases from V and 0 bases from J, the junction contained 9 bases not matched to a gene. The CDR3 spells CASSSRLAGGPSSYNEQFF. Written as DNA, the CDR3 is TGCGCCAGCAGCTCCAGACTAGCGGGAGGCCCGAGCTCCTACAATGAGCAGTTCTTC.

This clonotype occurred a few times. The V call is TRBV2, the J call TRBJ1-5, with 7 nucleotides matching TRBD1. Germline V gene lookup returns CDR1 SNHLY and CDR2 FYNNEI. The CDR3 is made up of 15 amino acids. V dropped 7 bases and J dropped 2; count of bases not matched to a gene: 8. CDR3 DNA sequence: TGTGCCAGCAATATAGGGACAGTCCGCAATCAGCCCCAGCATTTT. Protein product: CASNIGTVRNQPQHF.

This clonotype has more than one count but fewer than ten. The V call is TRBV12-3 or TRBV12-4, the J call TRBJ1-2, with D unresolved. V gave up 5 bases and J gave up 2 bases, with 24 bases separating them. This CDR3 comprises 18 residues. The CDR3 sequence: CASSTRTKPALVNYGYTF. CDR3 bases: TGTGCCAGCAGTACCAGGACGAAGCCAGCCTTAGTCAACTATGGCTACACCTTC.

In this sample, this clonotype turned up a few times. The chain links TRBV5-1 to TRBJ2-3, with 10 nucleotides matching TRBD2. J was trimmed by 4 bases and V by 3 bases; bases with no gene match: 8. This CDR3 has 16 residues. CDR1 is SGHRS and CDR2 is YFSETQ in the germline V gene. CDR3 DNA: TGCGCCAGCAGCTCACCGACTAGCGGGCTGTCAGATACGCAGTATTTT. Translating it yields CASSSPTSGLSDTQYF.